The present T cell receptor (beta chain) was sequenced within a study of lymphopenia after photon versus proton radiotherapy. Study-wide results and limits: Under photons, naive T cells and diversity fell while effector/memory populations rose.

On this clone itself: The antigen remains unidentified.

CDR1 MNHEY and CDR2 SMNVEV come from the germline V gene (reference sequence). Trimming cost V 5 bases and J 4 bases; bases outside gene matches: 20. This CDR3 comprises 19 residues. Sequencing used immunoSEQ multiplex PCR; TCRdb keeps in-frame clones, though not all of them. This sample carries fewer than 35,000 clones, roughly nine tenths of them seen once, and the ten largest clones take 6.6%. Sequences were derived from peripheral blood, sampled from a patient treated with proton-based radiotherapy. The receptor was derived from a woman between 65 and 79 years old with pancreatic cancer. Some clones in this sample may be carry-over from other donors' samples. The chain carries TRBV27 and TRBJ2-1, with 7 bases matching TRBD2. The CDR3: CASSLLADRPLNEYNEQFF. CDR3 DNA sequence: TGTGCCAGCAGTCTCCTAGCGGATCGTCCCCTTAACGAATACAATGAGCAGTTCTTC.